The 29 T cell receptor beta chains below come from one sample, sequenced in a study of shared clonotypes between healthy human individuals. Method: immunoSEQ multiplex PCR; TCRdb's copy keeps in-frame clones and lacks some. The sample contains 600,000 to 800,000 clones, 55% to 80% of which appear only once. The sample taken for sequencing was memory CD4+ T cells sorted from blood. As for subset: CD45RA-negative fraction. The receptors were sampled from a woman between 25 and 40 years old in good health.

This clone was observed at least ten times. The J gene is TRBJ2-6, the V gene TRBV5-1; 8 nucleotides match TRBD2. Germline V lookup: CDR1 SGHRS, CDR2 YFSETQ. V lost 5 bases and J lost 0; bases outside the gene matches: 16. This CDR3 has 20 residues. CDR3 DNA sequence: TGCGCCAGCAGACCAGTCCCCCCAGCGGGAGTGAGCTCTGGGGCCAACGTCCTGACTTTC. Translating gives CASRPVPPAGVSSGANVLTF. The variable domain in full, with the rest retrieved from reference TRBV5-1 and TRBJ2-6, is KAGVTQTPRYLIKTRGQQVTLSCSPISGHRSVSWYQQTPGQGLQFLFEYFSETQRNKGNFPGRFSGRQFSNSRSEMNVSTLELGDSALYLCASRPVPPAGVSSGANVLTFGAGSRLTVL.

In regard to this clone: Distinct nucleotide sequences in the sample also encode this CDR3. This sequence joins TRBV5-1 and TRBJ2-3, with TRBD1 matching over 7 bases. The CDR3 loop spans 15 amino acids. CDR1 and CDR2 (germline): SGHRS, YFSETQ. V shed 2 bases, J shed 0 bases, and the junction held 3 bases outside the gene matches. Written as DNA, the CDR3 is TGCGCCAGCAGCTTAGGGGGCTCTAGCACAGATACGCAGTATTTT. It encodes CASSLGGSSTDTQYF.

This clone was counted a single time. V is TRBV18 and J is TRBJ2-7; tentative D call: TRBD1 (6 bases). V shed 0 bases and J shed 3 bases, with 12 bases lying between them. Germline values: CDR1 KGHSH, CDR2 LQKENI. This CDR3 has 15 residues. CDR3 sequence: CASSPPRQAGYEQYF. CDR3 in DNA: TGTGCCAGCTCACCACCCCGACAGGCGGGCTACGAGCAGTACTTC. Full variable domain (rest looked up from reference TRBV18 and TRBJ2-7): NAGVMQNPRHLVRRRGQEARLRCSPMKGHSHVYWYRQLPEEGLKFMVYLQKENIIDESGMPKERFSAEFPKEGPSILRIQQVVRGDSAAYFCASSPPRQAGYEQYFGPGTRLTVT.

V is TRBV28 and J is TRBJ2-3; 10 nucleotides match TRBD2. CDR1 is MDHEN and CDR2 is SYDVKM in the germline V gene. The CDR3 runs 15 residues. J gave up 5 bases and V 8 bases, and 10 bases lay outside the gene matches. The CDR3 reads CASGILAGFRDTQYF. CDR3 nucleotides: TGTGCCAGCGGGATACTAGCGGGATTCAGAGATACGCAGTATTTT.

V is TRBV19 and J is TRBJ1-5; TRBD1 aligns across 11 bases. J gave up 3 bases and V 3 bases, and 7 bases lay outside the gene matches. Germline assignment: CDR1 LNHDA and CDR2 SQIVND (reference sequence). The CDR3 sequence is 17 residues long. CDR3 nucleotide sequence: TGTGCCAGTAGTATCCGGACAGGGGGCGCCGACAATCAGCCCCAGCATTTT. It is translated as CASSIRTGGADNQPQHF.

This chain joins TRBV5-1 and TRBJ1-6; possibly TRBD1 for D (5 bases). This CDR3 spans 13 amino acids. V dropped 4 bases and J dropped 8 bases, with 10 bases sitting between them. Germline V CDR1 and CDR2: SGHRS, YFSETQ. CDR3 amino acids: CASSVLTDSPLHF. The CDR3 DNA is TGCGCCAGCAGCGTGCTGACAGATTCACCCCTCCACTTT.

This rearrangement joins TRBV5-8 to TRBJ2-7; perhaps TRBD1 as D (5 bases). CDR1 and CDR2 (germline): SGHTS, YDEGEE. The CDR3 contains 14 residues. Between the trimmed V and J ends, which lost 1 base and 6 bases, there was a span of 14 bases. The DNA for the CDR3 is TGTGCCAGCAGCTTGACCCTTCCAGGGCGCGAGCAGTACTTC. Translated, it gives CASSLTLPGREQYF.

The CDR3 nucleotides are TGTGCCAGCCGCGGACAGTACGGGGCAGATACGCAGTATTTT. Translation gives CASRGQYGADTQYF. The chain employs TRBV18 and TRBJ2-3, with a possible D match to TRBD1 (6 bases). CDR1 and CDR2 from the germline V gene are KGHSH and LQKENI. Trimming left V 8 bases short and J 4 bases short, with 16 bases between. This CDR3 spans 14 amino acids.

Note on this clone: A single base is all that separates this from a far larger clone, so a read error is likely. In DNA form, the CDR3 reads TGTGCCAGCAGTGAACAGGGGGTCGAGCAGTACTTC. Its protein is CASSEQGVEQYF. The V and J genes are TRBV2 and TRBJ2-5, with TRBD1 matching over 7 bases. The J call may be incorrect, as the DNA end agrees better with TRBJ2-7. In germline, CDR1 is SNHLY, CDR2 FYNNEI. The CDR3 sequence is 12 residues long.

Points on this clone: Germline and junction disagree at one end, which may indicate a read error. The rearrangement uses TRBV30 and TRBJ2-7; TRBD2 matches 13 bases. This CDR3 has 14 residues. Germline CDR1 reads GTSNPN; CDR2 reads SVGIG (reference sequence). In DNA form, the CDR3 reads TGTGCCTGGTCTCCGGGACTAGCGGGATCCCGGATTAGATTC. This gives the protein CAWSPGLAGSRIRF. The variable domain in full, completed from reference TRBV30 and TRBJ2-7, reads SQTIHQWPATLVQPVGSPLSLECTVEGTSNPNLYWYRQAAGRGLQLLFYSVGIGQISSEVPQNLSASRPQDRQFILSSKKLLLSDSGFYLCAWSPGLAGSRIRFGPGTRLTVT.

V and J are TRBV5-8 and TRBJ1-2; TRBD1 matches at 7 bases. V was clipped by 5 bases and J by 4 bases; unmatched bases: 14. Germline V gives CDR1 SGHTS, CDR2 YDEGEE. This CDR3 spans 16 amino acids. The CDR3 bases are TGTGCCAGCAGGTCAAGGGCAGGGGGATTCATCTATGGCTACACCTTC. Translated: CASRSRAGGFIYGYTF.

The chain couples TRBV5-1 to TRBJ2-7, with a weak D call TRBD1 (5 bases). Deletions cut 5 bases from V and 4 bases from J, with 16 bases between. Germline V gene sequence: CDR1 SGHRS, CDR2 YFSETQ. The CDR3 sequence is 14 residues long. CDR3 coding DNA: TGCGCCAGCAGTTTTTTGGGGCAGCAATACGAGCAGTACTTC. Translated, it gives CASSFLGQQYEQYF.

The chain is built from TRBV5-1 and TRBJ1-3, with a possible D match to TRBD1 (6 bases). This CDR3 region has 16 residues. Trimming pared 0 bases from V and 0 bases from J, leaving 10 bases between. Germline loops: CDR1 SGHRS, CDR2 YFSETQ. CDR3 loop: CASSLALGGSGNTIYF. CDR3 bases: TGCGCCAGCAGCTTGGCCCTAGGGGGCTCTGGAAACACCATATATTTT.

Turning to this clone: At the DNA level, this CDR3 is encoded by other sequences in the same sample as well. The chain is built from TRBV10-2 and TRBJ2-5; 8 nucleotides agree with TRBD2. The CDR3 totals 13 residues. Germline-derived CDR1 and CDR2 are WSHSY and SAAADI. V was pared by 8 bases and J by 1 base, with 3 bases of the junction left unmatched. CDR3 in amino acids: CASRLAGQETQYF. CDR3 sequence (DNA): TGCGCCAGCCGGCTAGCGGGCCAAGAGACCCAGTACTTC.

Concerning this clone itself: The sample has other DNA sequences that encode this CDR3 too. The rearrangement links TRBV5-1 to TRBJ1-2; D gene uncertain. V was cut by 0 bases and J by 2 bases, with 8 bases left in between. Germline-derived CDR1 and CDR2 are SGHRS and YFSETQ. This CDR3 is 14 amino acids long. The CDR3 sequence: CASSLALGNYGYTF. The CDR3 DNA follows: TGCGCCAGCAGCTTGGCCTTGGGGAACTATGGCTACACCTTC.

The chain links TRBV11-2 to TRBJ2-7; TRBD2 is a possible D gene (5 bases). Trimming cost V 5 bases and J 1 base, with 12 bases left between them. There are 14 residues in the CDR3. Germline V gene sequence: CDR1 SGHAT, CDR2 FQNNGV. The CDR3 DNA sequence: TGTGCCAGCAGCCCAAGGACTGTATCCTACGAGCAGTACTTC. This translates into CASSPRTVSYEQYF.

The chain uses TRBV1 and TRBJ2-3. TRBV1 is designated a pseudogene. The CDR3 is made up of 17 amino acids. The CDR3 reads CTSSQYLGPHWADTQYF. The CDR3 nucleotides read TGCACCAGCAGCCAATATCTAGGGCCCCATTGGGCAGATACGCAGTATTTT.

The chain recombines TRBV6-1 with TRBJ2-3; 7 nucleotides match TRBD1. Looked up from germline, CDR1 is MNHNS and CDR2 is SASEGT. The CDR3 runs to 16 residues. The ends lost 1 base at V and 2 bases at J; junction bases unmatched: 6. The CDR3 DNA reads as TGTGCCAGCAGTGAAGGGATGACAGGGCCCACAGATACGCAGTATTTT. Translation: CASSEGMTGPTDTQYF.

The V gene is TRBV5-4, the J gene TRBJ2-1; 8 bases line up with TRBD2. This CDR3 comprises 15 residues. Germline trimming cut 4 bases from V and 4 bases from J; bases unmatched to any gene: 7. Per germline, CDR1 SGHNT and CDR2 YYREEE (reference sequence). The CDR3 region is CASSTSGRVYNEQFF. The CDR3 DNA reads TGTGCCAGCAGCACAAGCGGGAGAGTTTACAATGAGCAGTTCTTC.

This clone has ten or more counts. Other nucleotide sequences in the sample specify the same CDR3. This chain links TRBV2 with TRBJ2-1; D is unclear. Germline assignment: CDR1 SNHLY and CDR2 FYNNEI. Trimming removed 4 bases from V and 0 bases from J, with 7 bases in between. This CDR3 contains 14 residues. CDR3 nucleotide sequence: TGTGCCAGCAGTGGACCACTCTCCTACAATGAGCAGTTCTTC. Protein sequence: CASSGPLSYNEQFF. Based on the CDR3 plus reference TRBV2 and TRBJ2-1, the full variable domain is EPEVTQTPSHQVTQMGQEVILRCVPISNHLYFYWYRQILGQKVEFLVSFYNNEISEKSEIFDDQFSVERPDGSNFTLKIRSTKLEDSAMYFCASSGPLSYNEQFFGPGTRLTVL.

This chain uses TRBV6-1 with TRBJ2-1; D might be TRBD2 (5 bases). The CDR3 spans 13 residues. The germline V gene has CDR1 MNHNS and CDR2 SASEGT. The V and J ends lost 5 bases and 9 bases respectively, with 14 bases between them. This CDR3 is CASSLRDHGEQFF. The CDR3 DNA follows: TGTGCCAGCAGTCTCCGGGATCACGGTGAGCAGTTCTTC.

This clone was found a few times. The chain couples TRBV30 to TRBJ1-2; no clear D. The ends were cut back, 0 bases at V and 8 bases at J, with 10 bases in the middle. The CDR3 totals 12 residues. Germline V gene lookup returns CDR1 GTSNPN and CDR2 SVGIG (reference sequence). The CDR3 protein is CAWSVGVRGYTF. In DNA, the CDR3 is TGTGCCTGGAGTGTTGGAGTACGGGGCTACACCTTC. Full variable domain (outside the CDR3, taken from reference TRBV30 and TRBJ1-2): SQTIHQWPATLVQPVGSPLSLECTVEGTSNPNLYWYRQAAGRGLQLLFYSVGIGQISSEVPQNLSASRPQDRQFILSSKKLLLSDSGFYLCAWSVGVRGYTFGSGTRLTVV.

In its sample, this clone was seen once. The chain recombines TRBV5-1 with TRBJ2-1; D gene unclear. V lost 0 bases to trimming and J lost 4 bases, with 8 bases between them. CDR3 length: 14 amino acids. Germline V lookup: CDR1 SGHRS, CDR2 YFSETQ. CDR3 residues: CASSLVSDYNEQFF. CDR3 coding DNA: TGCGCCAGCAGCTTGGTATCGGATTACAATGAGCAGTTCTTC. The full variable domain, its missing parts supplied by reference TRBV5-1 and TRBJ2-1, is KAGVTQTPRYLIKTRGQQVTLSCSPISGHRSVSWYQQTPGQGLQFLFEYFSETQRNKGNFPGRFSGRQFSNSRSEMNVSTLELGDSALYLCASSLVSDYNEQFFGPGTRLTVL.

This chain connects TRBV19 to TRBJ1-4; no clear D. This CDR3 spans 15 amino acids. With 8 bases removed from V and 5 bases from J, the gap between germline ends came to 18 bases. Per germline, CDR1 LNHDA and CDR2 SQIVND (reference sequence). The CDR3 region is CASRNRLRPNEKLFF. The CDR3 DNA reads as TGTGCCAGTCGTAACCGTCTCCGACCGAATGAAAAACTGTTTTTT.

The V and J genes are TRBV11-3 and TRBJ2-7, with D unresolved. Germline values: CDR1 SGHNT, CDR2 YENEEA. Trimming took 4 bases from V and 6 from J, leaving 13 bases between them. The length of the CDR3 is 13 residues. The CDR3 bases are TGTGCCAGCAGCTCATCAAAGGTGGGCGAGCAGTACTTC. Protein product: CASSSSKVGEQYF. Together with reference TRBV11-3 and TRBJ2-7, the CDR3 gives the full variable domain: EAGVVQSPRYKIIEKKQPVAFWCNPISGHNTLYWYLQNLGQGPELLIRYENEEAVDDSQLPKDRFSAERLKGVDSTLKIQPAELGDSAVYLCASSSSKVGEQYFGPGTRLTVT.

CDR3 in amino acids: CASSLKPGTANTGELFF. DNA of the CDR3: TGTGCCAGCAGTCTTAAGCCCGGGACGGCCAACACCGGGGAGCTGTTTTTT. The chain is built from TRBV9 and TRBJ2-2, with D perhaps matching TRBD1 or TRBD2 (5 bases each). This CDR3 contains 17 residues. V was cut by 5 bases and J by 2 bases, with 19 bases left in between. The germline gives CDR1 SGDLS, CDR2 YYNGEE. The variable domain in full, completed from reference TRBV9 and TRBJ2-2, reads DSGVTQTPKHLITATGQRVTLRCSPRSGDLSVYWYQQSLDQGLQFLIQYYNGEERAKGNILERFSAQQFPDLHSELNLSSLELGDSALYFCASSLKPGTANTGELFFGEGSRLTVL.

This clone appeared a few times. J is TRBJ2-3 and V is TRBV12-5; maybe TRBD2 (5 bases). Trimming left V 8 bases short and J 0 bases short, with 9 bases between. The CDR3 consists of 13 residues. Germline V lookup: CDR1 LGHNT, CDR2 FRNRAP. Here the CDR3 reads CASRSGSTDTQYF. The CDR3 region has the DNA TGTGCTAGTAGAAGCGGTAGCACAGATACGCAGTATTTT.

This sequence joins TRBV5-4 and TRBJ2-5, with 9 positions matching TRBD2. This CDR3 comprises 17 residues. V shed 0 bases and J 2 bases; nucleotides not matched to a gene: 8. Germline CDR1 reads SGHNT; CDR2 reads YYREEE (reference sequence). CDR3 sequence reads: CASSLAPSGIPQETQYF. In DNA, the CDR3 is TGTGCCAGCAGCTTGGCCCCTAGCGGGATACCTCAAGAGACCCAGTACTTC.

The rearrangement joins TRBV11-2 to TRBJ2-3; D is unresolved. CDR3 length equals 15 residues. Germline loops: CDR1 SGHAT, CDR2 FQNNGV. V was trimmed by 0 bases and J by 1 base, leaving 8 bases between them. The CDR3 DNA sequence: TGTGCCAGCAGCTTAGAAGTGGCAGGCACAGATACGCAGTATTTT. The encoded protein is CASSLEVAGTDTQYF.